A single sample gave rise to the 11 T cell receptor beta chains below, sequenced in a study of identical twins. A single record per CDR3 protein comes from TCRdb applying MiXCR to the 5' RACE reads. The sample shows around 370,000 distinct CDR3 sequences, roughly 9% of them seen only once. The sample comprised naive T cells sorted from blood. These receptors were obtained from a woman between 50 and 59 years old in good health.

The chain combines TRBV5-6 with TRBJ2-4; D gene uncertain. V lost 4 bases and J 7 bases, leaving 24 bases between the germline ends. Germline CDR1 reads SGHDT; CDR2 reads YYEEEE. This CDR3 region has 17 residues. The CDR3 bases are TGTGCCAGCAGCCCTCCCACCGCGGAAAATCCCTGGAACATTCAGTACTTC. It is translated as CASSPPTAENPWNIQYF.

This clonotype was counted only a few times. The gene calls are TRBV7-7 and TRBJ2-2; D is undetermined. CDR1 and CDR2 (germline): SSHAT, FNYEAQ (reference sequence). This CDR3 spans 13 amino acids. V lost 3 bases and J lost 8, with 10 bases in between. The CDR3 protein is CASSFWLFGELFF. CDR3 nucleotide sequence: TGTGCCAGCAGCTTTTGGTTATTTGGGGAGCTGTTTTTT.

This clonotype was observed a few times. The chain links TRBV5-5 to TRBJ2-3, with 9 bases aligning to TRBD2. The CDR3 contains 15 residues. Losses at the gene ends were 1 base for V and 3 bases for J; bases not matched to a gene: 3. CDR1 SGHKS and CDR2 YYEKEE come from the germline V gene (reference sequence). In DNA, the CDR3 is TGTGCCAGCAGCTTGAAAAGCGGGAGGACAGATACGCAGTATTTT. Its translation is CASSLKSGRTDTQYF.

The V call is TRBV5-1, the J call TRBJ1-2; no reliable D call. The CDR3 loop spans 12 amino acids. The V gene lost 0 bases and the J gene lost 8 bases, with 8 bases spanning the gap. Germline V CDR1 and CDR2: SGHRS, YFSETQ. The CDR3: CASSLAQQGYTF. Written as DNA, the CDR3 is TGCGCCAGCAGCTTGGCCCAACAGGGCTACACCTTC. The whole variable domain, filled in from reference TRBV5-1 and TRBJ1-2, reads KAGVTQTPRYLIKTRGQQVTLSCSPISGHRSVSWYQQTPGQGLQFLFEYFSETQRNKGNFPGRFSGRQFSNSRSEMNVSTLELGDSALYLCASSLAQQGYTFGSGTRLTVV.

The DNA for the CDR3 is TGTGCCAGCAGTTTCAACGGGGGGTACAATGAGCAGTTCTTC. It is translated as CASSFNGGYNEQFF. The J gene is TRBJ2-1, the V gene TRBV27, with 7 bases lining up with TRBD2. CDR1 is MNHEY and CDR2 is SMNVEV in the germline V gene (reference sequence). J gave up 4 bases and V 3 bases, and 3 bases lay outside the gene matches. The CDR3 is made up of 14 amino acids.

In this sample, this clonotype turned up many times. This chain joins TRBV4-1 and TRBJ2-2; either TRBD1 or TRBD2 may supply D (5 bases each). CDR3 size: 20 residues. CDR1 and CDR2 from the germline V gene are MGHRA and YSYEKL. Trimming removed 0 bases from V and 6 bases from J, with 26 bases in between. CDR3 region: CASSQDVVGPLGTRAGELFF. The CDR3, as DNA: TGCGCCAGCAGCCAAGATGTAGTAGGCCCCCTCGGGACGCGCGCCGGGGAGCTGTTTTTT.

The chain carries TRBV6-1 and TRBJ2-4; a weak D match, TRBD1 (5 bases). The ends were cut back, 3 bases at V and 0 bases at J, with 9 bases in the middle. The germline V gene encodes CDR1 MNHNS and CDR2 SASEGT. The CDR3 sequence is 15 residues long. The CDR3 reads CASSETDLAKNIQYF. The CDR3 DNA reads as TGTGCCAGCAGTGAGACAGACCTAGCCAAAAACATTCAGTACTTC.

This clonotype occurred many times. V usage is TRBV12-3 or TRBV12-4 and J usage is TRBJ2-4; no reliable D call. The CDR3 spans 12 residues. With 7 bases removed from V and 9 bases from J, the gap between germline ends came to 13 bases. The CDR3 DNA follows: TGTGCCAGCACGTTCGGCGCCAGCATTCAGTACTTC. Its protein is CASTFGASIQYF.

The chain recombines TRBV18 with TRBJ2-7, with a possible D match to TRBD2 (5 bases). The CDR3 is 15 amino acids. Germline-derived CDR1 and CDR2 are KGHSH and LQKENI. V was trimmed by 2 bases and J by 7 bases, leaving 18 bases between them. The CDR3 spells CASSPEGVPVVEQYV. CDR3 DNA: TGTGCCAGCTCACCAGAGGGAGTCCCTGTTGTGGAGCAGTACGTC.

This clonotype was seen at least ten times. V usage is TRBV4-1 and J usage is TRBJ2-1; D tentatively fits TRBD1 or TRBD2 (6 bases each). Trimming removed 3 bases at V and 7 bases at J, with 22 bases between. CDR1 is MGHRA and CDR2 is YSYEKL in the germline V gene. The CDR3 has 17 residues. The CDR3 loop is CASSQVGGSPRRNEQFF. CDR3 coding DNA: TGCGCCAGCAGCCAGGTAGGGGGGTCCCCCAGAAGGAATGAGCAGTTCTTC.

This clonotype has just a few counts. The rearrangement links TRBV6-1 to TRBJ2-1, with 12 bases aligning to TRBD1. This CDR3 has 13 amino acids. Germline V CDR1 and CDR2: MNHNS, SASEGT. J lost 9 bases, V lost 6 bases, and 3 bases had no gene match. The CDR3 DNA sequence: TGTGCCAGCAGGGGACAGGGGGCTTTTGAGCAGTTCTTC. Translated: CASRGQGAFEQFF.